This T cell receptor beta chain derives from a study of technical replicates of blood from a few donors. Trimming removed 3 bases from V and 5 bases from J; junction bases left unmatched: 8. CDR1 is MGHRA, CDR2 YSYEKL, per germline. The CDR3 is made up of 15 amino acids. This table comes from immunoSEQ multiplex PCR, and its TCRdb copy is limited to in-frame clones, with some not included. The sample has 100,000 or so clones; roughly 95% are singletons. The receptor's source is a human donor in good health. The chain joins TRBV4-1 to TRBJ2-5; TRBD1 aligns across 8 bases. Sequencing was carried out using T cells isolated from PBMCs. The CDR3 protein is CASSHPQGAGETQYF. CDR3 nucleotides: TGCGCCAGCAGCCACCCTCAGGGGGCAGGGGAGACCCAGTACTTC.